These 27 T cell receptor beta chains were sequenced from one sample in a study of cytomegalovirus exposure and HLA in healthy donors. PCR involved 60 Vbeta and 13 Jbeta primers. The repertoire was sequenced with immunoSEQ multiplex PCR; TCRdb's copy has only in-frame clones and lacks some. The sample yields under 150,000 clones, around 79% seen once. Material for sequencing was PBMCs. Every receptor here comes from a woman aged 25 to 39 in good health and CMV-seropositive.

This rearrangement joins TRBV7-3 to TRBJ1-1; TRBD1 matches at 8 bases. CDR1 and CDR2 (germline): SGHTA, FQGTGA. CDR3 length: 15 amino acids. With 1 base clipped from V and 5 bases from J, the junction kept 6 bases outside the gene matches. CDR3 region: CASSLSSGGRTEAFF. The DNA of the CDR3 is TGTGCCAGCAGCTTAAGCTCAGGGGGCCGAACTGAAGCTTTCTTT. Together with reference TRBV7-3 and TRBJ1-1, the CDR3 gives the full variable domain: GAGVSQTPSNKVTEKGKYVELRCDPISGHTALYWYRQSLGQGPEFLIYFQGTGAADDSGLPNDRFFAVRPEGSVSTLKIQRTERGDSAVYLCASSLSSGGRTEAFFGQGTRLTVV.

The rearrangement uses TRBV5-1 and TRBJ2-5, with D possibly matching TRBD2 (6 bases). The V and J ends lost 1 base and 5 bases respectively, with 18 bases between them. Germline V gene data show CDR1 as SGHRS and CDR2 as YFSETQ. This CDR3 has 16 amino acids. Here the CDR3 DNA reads TGCGCCAGCAGCTTGAGTTCGGTCAGCGGGTGGGAGACCCAGTACTTC. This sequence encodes CASSLSSVSGWETQYF.

The CDR3 protein is CASSTVYFTDTQYF. For the CDR3, the DNA is TGTGCCAGCAGCACAGTTTATTTCACAGATACGCAGTATTTT. The rearrangement joins TRBV2 to TRBJ2-3; D is unclear. The CDR3 length is 14 residues. The germline V and J ends were trimmed by 6 bases and 2 bases, with 12 bases remaining between them. Germline V gene data show CDR1 as SNHLY and CDR2 as FYNNEI.

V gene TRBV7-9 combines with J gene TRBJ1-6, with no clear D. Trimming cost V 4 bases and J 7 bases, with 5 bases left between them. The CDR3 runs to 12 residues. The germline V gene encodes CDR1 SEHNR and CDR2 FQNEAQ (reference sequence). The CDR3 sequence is CASSSGNSPLHF. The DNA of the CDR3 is TGTGCCAGCAGCTCAGGAAATTCACCCCTCCACTTT. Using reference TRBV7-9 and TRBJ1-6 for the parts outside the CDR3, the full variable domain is DTGVSQNPRHKITKRGQNVTFRCDPISEHNRLYWYRQTLGQGPEFLTYFQNEAQLEKSRLLSDRFSAERPKGSFSTLEIQRTEQGDSAMYLCASSSGNSPLHFGNGTRLTVT.

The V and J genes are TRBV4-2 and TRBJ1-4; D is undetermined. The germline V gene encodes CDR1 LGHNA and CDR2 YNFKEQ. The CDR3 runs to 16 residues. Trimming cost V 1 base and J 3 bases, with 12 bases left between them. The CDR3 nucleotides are TGTGCCAGCAGCCAAGTTGACACTCACGCTAATGAAAAACTGTTTTTT. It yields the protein CASSQVDTHANEKLFF.

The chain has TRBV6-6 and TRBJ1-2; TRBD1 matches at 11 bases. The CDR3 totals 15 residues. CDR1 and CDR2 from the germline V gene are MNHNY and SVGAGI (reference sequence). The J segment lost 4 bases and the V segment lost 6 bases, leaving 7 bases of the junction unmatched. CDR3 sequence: CASRLGQGVLYGYTF. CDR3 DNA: TGTGCCAGCAGGTTGGGACAGGGGGTCCTCTATGGCTACACCTTC.

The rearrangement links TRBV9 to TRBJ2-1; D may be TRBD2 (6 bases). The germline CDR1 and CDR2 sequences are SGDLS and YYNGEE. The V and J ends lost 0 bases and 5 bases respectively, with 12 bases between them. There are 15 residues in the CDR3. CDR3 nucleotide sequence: TGTGCCAGCAGCGTAGATGGGACTTGGAACAATGAGCAGTTCTTC. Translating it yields CASSVDGTWNNEQFF.

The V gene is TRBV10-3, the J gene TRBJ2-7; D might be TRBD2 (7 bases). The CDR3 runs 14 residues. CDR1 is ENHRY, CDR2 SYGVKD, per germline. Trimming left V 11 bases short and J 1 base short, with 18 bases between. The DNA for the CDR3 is TGTGCCTCCCAGAGGGGGGGCCAGTCCTACGAGCAGTACTTC. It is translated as CASQRGGQSYEQYF.

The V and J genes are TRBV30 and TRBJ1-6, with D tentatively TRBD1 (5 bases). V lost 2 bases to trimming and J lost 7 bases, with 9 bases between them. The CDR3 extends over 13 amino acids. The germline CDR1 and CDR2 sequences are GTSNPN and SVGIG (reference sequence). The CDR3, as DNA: TGTGCCTGGAGTTCACAGGCAAATTCACCCCTCCACTTT. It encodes CAWSSQANSPLHF. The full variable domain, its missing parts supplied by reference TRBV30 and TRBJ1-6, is SQTIHQWPATLVQPVGSPLSLECTVEGTSNPNLYWYRQAAGRGLQLLFYSVGIGQISSEVPQNLSASRPQDRQFILSSKKLLLSDSGFYLCAWSSQANSPLHFGNGTRLTVT.

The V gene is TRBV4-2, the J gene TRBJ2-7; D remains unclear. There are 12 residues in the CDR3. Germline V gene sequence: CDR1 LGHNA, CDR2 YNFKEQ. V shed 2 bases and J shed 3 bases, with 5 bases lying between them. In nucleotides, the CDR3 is TGTGCCAGCAGCCAAAACAACTACGAGCAGTACTTC. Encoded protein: CASSQNNYEQYF.

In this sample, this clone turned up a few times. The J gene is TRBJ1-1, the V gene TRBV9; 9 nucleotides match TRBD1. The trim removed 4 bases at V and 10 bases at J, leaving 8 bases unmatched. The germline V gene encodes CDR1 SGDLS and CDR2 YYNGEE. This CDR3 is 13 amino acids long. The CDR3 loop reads CASSTGQGGAAFF. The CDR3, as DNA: TGTGCCAGCAGCACGGGACAGGGTGGGGCAGCTTTCTTT.

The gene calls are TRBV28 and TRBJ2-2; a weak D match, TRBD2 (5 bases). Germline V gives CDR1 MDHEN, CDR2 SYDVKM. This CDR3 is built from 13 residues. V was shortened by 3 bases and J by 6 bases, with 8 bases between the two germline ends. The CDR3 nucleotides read TGTGCCAGCAGTTTGGCGGGCCCCGGGGAGCTGTTTTTT. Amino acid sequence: CASSLAGPGELFF.

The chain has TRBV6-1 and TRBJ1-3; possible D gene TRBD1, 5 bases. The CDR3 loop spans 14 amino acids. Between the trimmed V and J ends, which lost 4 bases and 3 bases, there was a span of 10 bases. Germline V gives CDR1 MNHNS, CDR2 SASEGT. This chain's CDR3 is CASSVSRVGNTIYF. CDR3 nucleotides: TGTGCCAGCAGTGTATCCAGGGTTGGAAACACCATATATTTT.

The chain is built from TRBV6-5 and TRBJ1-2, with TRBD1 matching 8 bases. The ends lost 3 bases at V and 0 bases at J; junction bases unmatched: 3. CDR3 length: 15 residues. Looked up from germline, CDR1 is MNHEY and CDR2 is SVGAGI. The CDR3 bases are TGTGCCAGCAGTTATCAGACAGGGGCTAACTATGGCTACACCTTC. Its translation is CASSYQTGANYGYTF.

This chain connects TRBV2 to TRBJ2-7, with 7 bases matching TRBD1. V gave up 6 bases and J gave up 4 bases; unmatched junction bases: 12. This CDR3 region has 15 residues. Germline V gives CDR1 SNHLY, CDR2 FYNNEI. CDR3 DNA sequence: TGTGCCAGCAGAGTCGCTAGGACAGGAGTTTACGAGCAGTACTTC. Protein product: CASRVARTGVYEQYF.

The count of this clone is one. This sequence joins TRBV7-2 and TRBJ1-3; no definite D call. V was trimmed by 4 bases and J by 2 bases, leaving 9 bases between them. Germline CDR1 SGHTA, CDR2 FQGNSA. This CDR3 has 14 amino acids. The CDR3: CASSSTGTGNTIYF. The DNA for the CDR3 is TGTGCCAGCAGCTCGACGGGGACTGGAAACACCATATATTTT.

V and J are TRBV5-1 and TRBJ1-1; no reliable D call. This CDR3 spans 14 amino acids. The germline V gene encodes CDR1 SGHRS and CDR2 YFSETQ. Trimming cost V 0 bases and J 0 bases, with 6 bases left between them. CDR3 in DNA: TGCGCCAGCAGCTTGGACGGGATGAACACTGAAGCTTTCTTT. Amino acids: CASSLDGMNTEAFF.

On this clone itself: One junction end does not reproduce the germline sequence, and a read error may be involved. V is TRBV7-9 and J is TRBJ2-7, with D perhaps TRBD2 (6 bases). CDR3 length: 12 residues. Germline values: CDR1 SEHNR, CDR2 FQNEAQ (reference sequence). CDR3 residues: CASSLAGSEQYF. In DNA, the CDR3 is TGTGCCAGCAGCCTAGCCGGGAGCGAGCAGTACTTC.

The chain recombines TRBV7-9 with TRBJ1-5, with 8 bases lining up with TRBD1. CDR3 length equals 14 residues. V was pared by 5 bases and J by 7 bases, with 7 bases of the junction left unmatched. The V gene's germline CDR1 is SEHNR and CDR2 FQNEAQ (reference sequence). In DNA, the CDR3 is TGTGCCAGCAGCGCCGACAGGGGAGACCAGCCCCAGCATTTT. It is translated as CASSADRGDQPQHF. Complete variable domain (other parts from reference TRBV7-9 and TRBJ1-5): DTGVSQNPRHKITKRGQNVTFRCDPISEHNRLYWYRQTLGQGPEFLTYFQNEAQLEKSRLLSDRFSAERPKGSFSTLEIQRTEQGDSAMYLCASSADRGDQPQHFGDGTRLSIL.

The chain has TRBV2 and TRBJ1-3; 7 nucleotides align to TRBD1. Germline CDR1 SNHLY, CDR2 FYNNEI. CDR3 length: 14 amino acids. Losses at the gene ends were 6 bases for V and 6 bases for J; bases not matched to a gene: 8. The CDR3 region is CASSVTGRLNTIYF. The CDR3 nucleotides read TGTGCCAGCAGCGTGACAGGGCGGTTAAACACCATATATTTT. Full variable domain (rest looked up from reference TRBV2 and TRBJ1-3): EPEVTQTPSHQVTQMGQEVILRCVPISNHLYFYWYRQILGQKVEFLVSFYNNEISEKSEIFDDQFSVERPDGSNFTLKIRSTKLEDSAMYFCASSVTGRLNTIYFGEGSWLTVV.

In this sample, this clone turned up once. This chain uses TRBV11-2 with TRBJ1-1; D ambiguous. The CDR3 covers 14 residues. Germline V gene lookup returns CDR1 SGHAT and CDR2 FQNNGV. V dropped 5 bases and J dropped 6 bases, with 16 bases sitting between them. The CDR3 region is CASSPPKNIPEAFF. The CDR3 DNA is TGTGCCAGCAGCCCCCCAAAGAACATCCCTGAAGCTTTCTTT.

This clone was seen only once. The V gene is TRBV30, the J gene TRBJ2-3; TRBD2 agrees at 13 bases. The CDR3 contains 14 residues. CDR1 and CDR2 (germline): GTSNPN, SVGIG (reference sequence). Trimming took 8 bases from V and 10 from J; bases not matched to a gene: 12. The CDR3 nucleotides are TGTGCCCCGGGGGGTAGGACTAGCGGGGGTTCGCAGTATTTT. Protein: CAPGGRTSGGSQYF.

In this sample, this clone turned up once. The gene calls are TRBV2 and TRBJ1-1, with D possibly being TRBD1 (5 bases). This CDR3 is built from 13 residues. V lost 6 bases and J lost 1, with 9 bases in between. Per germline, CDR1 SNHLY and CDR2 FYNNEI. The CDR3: CASRKGSNTEAFF. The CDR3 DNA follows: TGTGCCAGCAGAAAGGGGTCGAACACTGAAGCTTTCTTT.

The CDR3 bases are TGCACCAGCACCCGAAAGGGGTTCCACGAGCAGTACTTC. Translation: CTSTRKGFHEQYF. The chain joins TRBV1 to TRBJ2-5; the table gives TRBD1 as D, unverified against the DNA. Matching the DNA end better, TRBJ2-7 makes the J call doubtful. TRBV1 is an annotated pseudogene. The CDR3 contains 13 residues.

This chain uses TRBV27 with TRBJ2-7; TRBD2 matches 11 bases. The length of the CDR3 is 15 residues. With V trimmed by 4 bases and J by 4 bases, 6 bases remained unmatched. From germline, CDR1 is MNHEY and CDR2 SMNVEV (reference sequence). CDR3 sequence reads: CASSSPTSGVYEQYF. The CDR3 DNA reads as TGTGCCAGCAGTTCCCCGACTAGCGGGGTTTACGAGCAGTACTTC.

This chain's CDR3 is CASSRDRGGSEKLFF. The DNA for the CDR3 is TGTGCCAGTAGTAGGGACAGGGGCGGCAGTGAAAAACTGTTTTTT. J is TRBJ1-4 and V is TRBV19, with TRBD1 identical over 10 bases. Germline CDR1 and CDR2: LNHDA and SQIVND (reference sequence). The CDR3 is 15 amino acids. With 4 bases clipped from V and 7 bases from J, the junction kept 6 bases outside the gene matches.

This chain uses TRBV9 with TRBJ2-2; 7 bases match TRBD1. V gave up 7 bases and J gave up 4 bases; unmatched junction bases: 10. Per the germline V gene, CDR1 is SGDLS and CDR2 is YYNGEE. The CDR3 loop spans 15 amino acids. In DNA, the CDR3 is TGTGCCAGCGCCCTCGGGGCAGGGGGCACCGGGGAGCTGTTTTTT. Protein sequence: CASALGAGGTGELFF. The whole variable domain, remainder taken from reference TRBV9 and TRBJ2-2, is DSGVTQTPKHLITATGQRVTLRCSPRSGDLSVYWYQQSLDQGLQFLIQYYNGEERAKGNILERFSAQQFPDLHSELNLSSLELGDSALYFCASALGAGGTGELFFGEGSRLTVL.